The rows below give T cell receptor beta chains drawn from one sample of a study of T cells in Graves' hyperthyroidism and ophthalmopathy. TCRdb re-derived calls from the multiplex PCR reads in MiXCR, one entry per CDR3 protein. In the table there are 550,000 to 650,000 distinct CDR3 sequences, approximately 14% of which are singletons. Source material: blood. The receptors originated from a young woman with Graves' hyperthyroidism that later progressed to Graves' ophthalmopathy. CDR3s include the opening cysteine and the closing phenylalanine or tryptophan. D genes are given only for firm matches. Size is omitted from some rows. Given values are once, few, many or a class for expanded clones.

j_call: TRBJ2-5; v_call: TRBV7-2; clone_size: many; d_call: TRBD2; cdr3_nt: TGTGCCAGCAGCGATCAAGCGGGGCCTCCTCAAGAGACCCAGTACTTC; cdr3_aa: CASSDQAGPPQETQYF
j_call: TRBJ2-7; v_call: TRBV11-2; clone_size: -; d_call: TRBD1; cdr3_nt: TGTGCCAGCAGCTTTACCGGGACAGGGTGGTCCTACGAGCAGTACTTC; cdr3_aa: CASSFTGTGWSYEQYF
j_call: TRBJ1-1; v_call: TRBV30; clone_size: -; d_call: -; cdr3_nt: TGTGCCTGGAGGTCGGACAGTCTGAACACTGAAGCTTTCTTT; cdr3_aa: CAWRSDSLNTEAFF
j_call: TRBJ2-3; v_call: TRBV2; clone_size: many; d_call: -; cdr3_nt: TGTGCGGTCAAAGTGGGGGAGGTCACAGATACGCAGTATTTT; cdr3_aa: CAVKVGEVTDTQYF
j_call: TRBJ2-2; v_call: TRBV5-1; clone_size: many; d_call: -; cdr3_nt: TGCGCCAGCAGCTTCGGGGGAGCGGACACCGGGGAGCTGTTTTTT; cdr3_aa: CASSFGGADTGELFF
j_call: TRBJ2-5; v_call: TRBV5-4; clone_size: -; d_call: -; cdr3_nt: TGTGCCAGCAGTACGGACGCAATAGGGGAGACCCAGTACTTC; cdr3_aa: CASSTDAIGETQYF
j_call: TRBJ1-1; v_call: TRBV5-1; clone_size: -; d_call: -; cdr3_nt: TGCGCCAGCAGCTTGGTGGAAGGTTTGAGGACTGAAGCTTTCTTT; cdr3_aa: CASSLVEGLRTEAFF
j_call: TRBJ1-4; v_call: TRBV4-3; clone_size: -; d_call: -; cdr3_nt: TGCGCCAGCAGCCCTGCCGTTGGGGGGGAAAAACTGTTTTTT; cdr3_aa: CASSPAVGGEKLFF
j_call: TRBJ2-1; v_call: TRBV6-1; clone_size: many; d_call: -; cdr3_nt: TGTGCCAGCAGTGAAGCGGGGTCCAATGAGCAGTTCTTC; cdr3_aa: CASSEAGSNEQFF
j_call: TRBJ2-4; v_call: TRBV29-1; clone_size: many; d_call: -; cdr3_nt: TGCAGCGTTGAATTACGGCTAGCCAAAAACATTCAGTACTTC; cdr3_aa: CSVELRLAKNIQYF
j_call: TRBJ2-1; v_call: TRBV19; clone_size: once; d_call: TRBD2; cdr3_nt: TGTGCCGGTAGTATAGCGGGGAGCGACAATGAGCAGTTCTTC; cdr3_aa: CAGSIAGSDNEQFF
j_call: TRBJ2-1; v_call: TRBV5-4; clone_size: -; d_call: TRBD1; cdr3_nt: TGTGCCAGCAGTCGCCGGGACAGGGACAATGAGCAGTTCTTC; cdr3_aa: CASSRRDRDNEQFF
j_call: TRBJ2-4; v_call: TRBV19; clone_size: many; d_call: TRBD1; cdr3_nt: TGTGCCAGTAGTCTTACCTACTCCGGGACAGGCTTAGCCAAAAACATTCAGTACTTC; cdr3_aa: CASSLTYSGTGLAKNIQYF
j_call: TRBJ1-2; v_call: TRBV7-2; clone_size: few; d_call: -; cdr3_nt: TGTGCCAGCAGCTTAGTATCAGGCGGCTATGGCTACACCTTC; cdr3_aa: CASSLVSGGYGYTF
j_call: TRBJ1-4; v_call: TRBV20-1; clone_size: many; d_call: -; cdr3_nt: TGCAGTGCTAGATCAGGAGGGCCTAATGAAAAACTGTTTTTT; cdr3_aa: CSARSGGPNEKLFF
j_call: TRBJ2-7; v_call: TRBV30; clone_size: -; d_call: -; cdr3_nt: TGTGCCTGGAGTGGTGTCGGGAGAGACGAGCAGTACTTC; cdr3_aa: CAWSGVGRDEQYF
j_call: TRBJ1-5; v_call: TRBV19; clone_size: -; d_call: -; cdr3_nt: TGTGCCAGTAGTATAGATCCCACAGGGTACTATAGCAATCAGCCCCAGCATTTT; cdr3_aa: CASSIDPTGYYSNQPQHF
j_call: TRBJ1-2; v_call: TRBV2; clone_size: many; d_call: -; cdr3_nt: TGTGCCAGCAGCTCGGGACTCTATGGCTACACCTTC; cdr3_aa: CASSSGLYGYTF
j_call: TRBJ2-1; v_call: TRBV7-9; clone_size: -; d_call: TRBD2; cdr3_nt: TGTGCCAGCAGCTCGGAGGGTAGACTAGCGGGCCGTAACGGCCGTGAGCAGTTCTTC; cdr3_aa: CASSSEGRLAGRNGREQFF
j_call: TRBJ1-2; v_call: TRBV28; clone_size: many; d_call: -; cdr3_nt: TGTGCCAGCAGTTGGGGGGTTCCCCTTGATGGCTACACCTTC; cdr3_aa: CASSWGVPLDGYTF
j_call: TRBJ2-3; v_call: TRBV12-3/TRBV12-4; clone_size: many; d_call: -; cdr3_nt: TGTGCCAGCAGTCTGACGGGGGATCTCACAGATACGCAGTATTTT; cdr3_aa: CASSLTGDLTDTQYF
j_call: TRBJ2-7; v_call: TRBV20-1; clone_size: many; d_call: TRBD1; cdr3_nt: TGCAGTGCTACACCGGGACAGGGGAGGTACGAGCAGTACTTC; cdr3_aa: CSATPGQGRYEQYF
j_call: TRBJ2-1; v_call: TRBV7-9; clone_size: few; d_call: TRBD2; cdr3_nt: TGTGCCAGCATCCCCCAAGCGGGAAGGAGCTACAATGAGCAGTTCTTC; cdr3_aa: CASIPQAGRSYNEQFF